This TCR beta chain was retrieved from a study of T and B cells in COVID-19 patients. Study in general: At median age around 36 years, recovered patients were younger than active-infection patients at approximately 68.

Each TRB amplification used roughly 250-550 ng of genomic DNA from blood. The CDR3 runs to 15 residues. Germline V gives CDR1 LNHDA, CDR2 SQIVND (reference sequence). V dropped 2 bases and J dropped 1; count of bases not matched to a gene: 4. Sample share makes this clonotype medium-sized. TRB rearrangements were amplified by multiplex PCR with BIOMED2 TRB-A/B primers. TCRdb passed the multiplex PCR reads through MiXCR, listing each CDR3 protein once. The profile shows about 5,400 distinct CDR3 sequences, about 30% of them singletons. The sample consisted of blood. The sequence came from a human donor with active COVID-19. J is TRBJ1-1 and V is TRBV19, with TRBD1 matching over 7 bases. For the CDR3, the DNA is TGTGCCAGTAGTATATTTGGGACAGAGAACACTGAAGCTTTCTTT. It translates to CASSIFGTENTEAFF.